This T cell receptor beta chain originates from a study of blood T cell repertoires in COVID-19. Study-level information: COVID-19 samples from acute and convalescent phases originated in the United States, Italy and Spain.

This CDR3 comprises 14 residues. Trimming left V 7 bases short and J 11 bases short, with 21 bases between. Germline V CDR1 and CDR2: SNHLY, FYNNEI. This clone came up a few times. This table comes from immunoSEQ multiplex PCR, and its TCRdb copy is limited to in-frame clones, with some not included. Of about 400,000 clones listed, about 87% were seen once; the top ten hold roughly 3.1%. The TCR comes from a human donor in a cohort sampled during active COVID-19. V gene TRBV2 combines with J gene TRBJ1-5, with D perhaps TRBD1 (6 bases). Sequencing used peripheral blood. CDR3 sequence (DNA): TGTGCCAGCACCTTGGAGACAGGCCTGGGGGCCCAGCATTTT. It yields the protein CASTLETGLGAQHF.